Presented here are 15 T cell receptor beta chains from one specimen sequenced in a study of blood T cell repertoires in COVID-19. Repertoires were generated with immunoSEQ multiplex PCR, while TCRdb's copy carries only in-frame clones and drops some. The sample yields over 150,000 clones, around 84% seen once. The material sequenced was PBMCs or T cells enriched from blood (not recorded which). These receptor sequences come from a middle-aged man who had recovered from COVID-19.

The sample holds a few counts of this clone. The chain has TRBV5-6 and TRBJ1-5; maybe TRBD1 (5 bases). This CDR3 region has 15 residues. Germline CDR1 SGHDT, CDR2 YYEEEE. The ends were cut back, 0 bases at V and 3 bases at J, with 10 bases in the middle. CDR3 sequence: CASSLGQLNNQPQHF. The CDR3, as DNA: TGTGCCAGCAGCTTGGGACAGCTAAACAATCAGCCCCAGCATTTT.

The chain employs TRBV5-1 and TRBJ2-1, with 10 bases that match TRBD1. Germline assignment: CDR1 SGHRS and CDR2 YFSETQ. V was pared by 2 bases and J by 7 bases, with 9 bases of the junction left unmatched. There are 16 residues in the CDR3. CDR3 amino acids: CASSFTGTGAGNEQFF. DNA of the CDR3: TGCGCCAGCAGCTTTACCGGGACAGGGGCAGGAAATGAGCAGTTCTTC. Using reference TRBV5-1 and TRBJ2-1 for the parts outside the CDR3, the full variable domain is KAGVTQTPRYLIKTRGQQVTLSCSPISGHRSVSWYQQTPGQGLQFLFEYFSETQRNKGNFPGRFSGRQFSNSRSEMNVSTLELGDSALYLCASSFTGTGAGNEQFFGPGTRLTVL.

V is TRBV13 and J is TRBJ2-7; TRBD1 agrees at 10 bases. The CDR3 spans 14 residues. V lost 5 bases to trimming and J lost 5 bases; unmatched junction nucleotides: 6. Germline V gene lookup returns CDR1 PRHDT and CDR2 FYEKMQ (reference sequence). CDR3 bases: TGTGCCAGCAGCAAATGGACAGGGGGGGACGAGCAGTACTTC. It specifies CASSKWTGGDEQYF.

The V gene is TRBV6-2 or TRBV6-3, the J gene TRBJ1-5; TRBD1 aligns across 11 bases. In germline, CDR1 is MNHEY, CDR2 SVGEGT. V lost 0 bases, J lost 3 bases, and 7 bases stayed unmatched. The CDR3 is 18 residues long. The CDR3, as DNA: TGTGCCAGCAGTTACTCGCCCGGACAGGGGGCGGTCAATCAGCCCCAGCATTTT. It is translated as CASSYSPGQGAVNQPQHF.

In DNA, the CDR3 is TGCAGCGTTGCCAGGGGTTCCTACAATGAGCAGTTCTTC. Protein sequence: CSVARGSYNEQFF. The chain uses TRBV29-1 and TRBJ2-1; D might be TRBD1 (6 bases). Deletions cut 4 bases from V and 1 base from J, with 8 bases between. This CDR3 has 13 residues. Germline values: CDR1 SQVTM, CDR2 ANQGSEA.

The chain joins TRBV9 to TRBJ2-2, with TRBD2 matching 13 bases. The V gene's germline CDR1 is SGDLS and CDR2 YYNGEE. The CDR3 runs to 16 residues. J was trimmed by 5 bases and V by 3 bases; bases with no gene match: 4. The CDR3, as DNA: TGTGCCAGCAGCGGGACTAGCGGGGGCCCTACCGGGGAGCTGTTTTTT. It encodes CASSGTSGGPTGELFF.

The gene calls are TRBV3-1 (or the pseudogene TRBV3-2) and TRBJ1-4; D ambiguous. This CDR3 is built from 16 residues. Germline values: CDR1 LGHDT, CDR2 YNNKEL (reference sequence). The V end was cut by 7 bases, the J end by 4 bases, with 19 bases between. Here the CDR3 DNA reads TGTGCCAGCACCTCCATCGGGAACAGCGATAATGAAAAACTGTTTTTT. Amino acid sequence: CASTSIGNSDNEKLFF.

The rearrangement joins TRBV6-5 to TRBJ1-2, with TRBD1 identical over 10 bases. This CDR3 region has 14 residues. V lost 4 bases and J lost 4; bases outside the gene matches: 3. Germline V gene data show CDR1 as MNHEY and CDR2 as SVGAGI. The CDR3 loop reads CASSSDRGGYGYTF. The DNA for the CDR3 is TGTGCCAGCAGTTCGGACAGGGGGGGCTATGGCTACACCTTC.

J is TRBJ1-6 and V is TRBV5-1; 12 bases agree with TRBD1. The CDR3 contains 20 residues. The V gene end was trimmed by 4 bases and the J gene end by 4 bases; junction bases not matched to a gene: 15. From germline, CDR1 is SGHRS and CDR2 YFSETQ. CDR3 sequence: CASSPGQGADSRNYNSPLHF. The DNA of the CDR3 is TGCGCCAGCAGCCCGGGACAGGGGGCGGATTCCAGAAATTATAATTCACCCCTCCACTTT.

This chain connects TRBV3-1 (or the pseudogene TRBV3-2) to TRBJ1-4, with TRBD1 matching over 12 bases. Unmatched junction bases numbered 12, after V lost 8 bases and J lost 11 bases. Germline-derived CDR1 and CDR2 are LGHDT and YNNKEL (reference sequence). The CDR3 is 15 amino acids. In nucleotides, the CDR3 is TGTGCCAGCGGATTCCCGGGACAGGGGGCGTGGAAACTGTTTTTT. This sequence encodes CASGFPGQGAWKLFF.

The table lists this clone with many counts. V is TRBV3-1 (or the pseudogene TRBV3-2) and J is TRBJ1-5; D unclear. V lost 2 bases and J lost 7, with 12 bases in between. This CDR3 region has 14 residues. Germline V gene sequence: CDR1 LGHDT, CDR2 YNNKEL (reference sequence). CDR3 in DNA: TGTGCCAGCAGCCAACTATCAGACGGGCAGCCCCAGCATTTT. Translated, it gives CASSQLSDGQPQHF.

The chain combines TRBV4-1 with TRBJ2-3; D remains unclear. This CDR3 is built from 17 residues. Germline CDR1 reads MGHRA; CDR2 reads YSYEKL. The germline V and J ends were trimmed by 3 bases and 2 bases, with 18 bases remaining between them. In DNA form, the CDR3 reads TGCGCCAGCAGCCATGTCTCGGGTCGACTTAACACAGATACGCAGTATTTT. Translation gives CASSHVSGRLNTDTQYF.

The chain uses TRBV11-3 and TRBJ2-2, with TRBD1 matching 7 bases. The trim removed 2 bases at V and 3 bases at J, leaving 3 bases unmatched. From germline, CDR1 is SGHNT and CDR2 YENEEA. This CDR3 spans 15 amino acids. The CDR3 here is CASSLKGAHTGELFF. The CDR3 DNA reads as TGTGCCAGCAGCTTAAAGGGGGCCCACACCGGGGAGCTGTTTTTT.

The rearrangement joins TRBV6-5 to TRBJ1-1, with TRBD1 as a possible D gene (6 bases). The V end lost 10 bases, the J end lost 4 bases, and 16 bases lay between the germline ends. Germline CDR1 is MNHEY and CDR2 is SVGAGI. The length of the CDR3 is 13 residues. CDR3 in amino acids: CATRRGAITEAFF. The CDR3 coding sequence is TGTGCCACCAGGCGGGGGGCGATCACTGAAGCTTTCTTT.

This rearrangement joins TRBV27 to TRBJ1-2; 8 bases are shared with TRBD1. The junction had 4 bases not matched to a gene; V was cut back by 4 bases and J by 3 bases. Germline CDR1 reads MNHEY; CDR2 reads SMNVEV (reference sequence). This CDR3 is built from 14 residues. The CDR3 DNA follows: TGTGCCAGCAGTTCCCTGACAGGGGACTATGGCTACACCTTC. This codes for CASSSLTGDYGYTF.